This T cell receptor (beta chain) stems from a study of T cells after posttransplantation cyclophosphamide. General study points: Later post-transplant blood repertoires were often dominated by donor CD8+ memory clones.

V lost 5 bases and J lost 0, with 17 bases in between. CDR3 length: 17 residues. Looked up from germline, CDR1 is SEHNR and CDR2 is FQNEAQ (reference sequence). Here immunoSEQ multiplex PCR was the method, and the copy in TCRdb shows in-frame clones only, minus some. The sample records 30,000 or so clones, around 86% being singletons. Remarks on this clone: Its cognate antigen is unknown.

The clonotype was recovered from a man aged 45-65 years. The sequenced sample was PBMCs. The chain has TRBV7-9 and TRBJ1-3, with a weak D call TRBD1 (5 bases). The DNA for the CDR3 is TGTGCCAGCAGCCGGCCGGGTATGGGGCTCTCTGGAAACACCATATATTTT. Protein product: CASSRPGMGLSGNTIYF.